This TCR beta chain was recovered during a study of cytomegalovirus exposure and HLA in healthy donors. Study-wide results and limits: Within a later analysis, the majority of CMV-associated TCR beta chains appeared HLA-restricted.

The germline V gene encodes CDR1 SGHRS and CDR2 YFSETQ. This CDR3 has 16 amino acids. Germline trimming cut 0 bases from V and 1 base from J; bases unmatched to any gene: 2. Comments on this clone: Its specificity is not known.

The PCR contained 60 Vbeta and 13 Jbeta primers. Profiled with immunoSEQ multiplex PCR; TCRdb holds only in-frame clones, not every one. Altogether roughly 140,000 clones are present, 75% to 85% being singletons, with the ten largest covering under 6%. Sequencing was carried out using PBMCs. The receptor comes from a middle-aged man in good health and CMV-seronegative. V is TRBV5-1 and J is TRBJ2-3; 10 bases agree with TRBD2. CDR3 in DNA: TGCGCCAGCAGCTTGGAAGGACTAGCGGGCACAGATACGCAGTATTTT. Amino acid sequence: CASSLEGLAGTDTQYF.